Given below is one T cell receptor beta chain in context. It was with unique molecular identifiers that the TCRbeta library was prepared. TCRdb re-called the PCR reads through MiXCR, storing one row per CDR3 protein. The sample consists of roughly 100,000 distinct CDR3 sequences, 4.5% to 7.5% of them appearing once. This specimen comes from a study of T-cell reconstitution after alpha-beta-depleted transplantation in children. The sample consisted of PBMCs, mostly from graft donor cells, taken 60 days after TCRalphabeta/CD19-depleted stem cell transplant. This TCR was recovered from a female patient aged 2-9 years who had a stem cell transplant for Fanconi anemia, so the T cells may come from the graft donor.

The CDR3 DNA reads TGCAGTGCTCACTCTGGGGGGAGGAACTATGGCTACACCTTC. This sequence encodes CSAHSGGRNYGYTF. The V and J genes are TRBV20-1 and TRBJ1-2, with a weak D call TRBD1 (5 bases). The length of the CDR3 is 14 residues. Germline CDR1 is DFQATT and CDR2 is SNEGSKA (reference sequence). V was shortened by 5 bases and J by 2 bases, with 15 bases between the two germline ends.